These T cell receptor beta chains were read from a single sample in a study of OX40 agonist ivuxolimab in advanced cancers. Only in-frame clones appear in the TCRdb table, and some are missing; sequencing was by immunoSEQ multiplex PCR. Found here are nearly 95,000 clones, approximately 94% of them singletons; the top ten hold 2.6%. This specimen consisted of CD4+ or CD8+ T cells sorted from blood, obtained in a trial of the OX40 agonist ivuxolimab. The receptor source for this set is an adult with an advanced solid tumor such as melanoma, head and neck, liver or kidney cancer. CDR3s include the opening cysteine and the closing phenylalanine or tryptophan. A D gene is named only where the DNA matches it firmly. Clone size is given for some rows only: seen once, a few or many times, or a class if the clone is expanded.

D gene | J gene | clone size | V gene | CDR3 protein | CDR3 DNA
TRBD1 | TRBJ1-4 | once | TRBV4-2 | CASSQPTGGGEKLFF | TGTGCCAGCAGCCAGCCGACAGGGGGCGGAGAAAAACTGTTTTTT
. | TRBJ2-3 | . | TRBV27 | CASSLWGLDTDTQYF | TGTGCCAGCAGTTTATGGGGATTGGATACGGATACGCAGTATTTT
. | TRBJ2-3 | . | TRBV27 | CASSLQRSPTDTQYF | TGTGCCAGCAGTTTACAGCGGAGCCCCACAGATACGCAGTATTTT
. | TRBJ2-7 | . | TRBV30 | CAWMSYSYEQYF | TGTGCCTGGATGTCCTACTCCTACGAGCAGTACTTC
TRBD2 | TRBJ2-1 | . | TRBV4-2 | CASSQVTGLAGYSEQFF | TGTGCCAGCAGCCAAGTAACGGGACTAGCGGGATACAGTGAGCAGTTCTTC
TRBD1 | TRBJ2-7 | . | TRBV19 | CASSTGQGPYEQYF | TGTGCCAGTAGTACTGGACAGGGCCCCTACGAGCAGTACTTC
TRBD1 | TRBJ1-2 | . | TRBV6-5 | CASSYGQGGYGYTF | TGTGCCAGCAGTTACGGACAGGGAGGCTATGGCTACACCTTC
. | TRBJ2-1 | . | TRBV27 | CASSLRDAYNEQFF | TGTGCCAGCAGTTTGCGAGATGCCTACAATGAGCAGTTCTTC
. | TRBJ1-1 | once | TRBV25-1 | CATTLGLNTEAFF | TGTGCCACAACGCTGGGGCTGAACACTGAAGCTTTCTTT
. | TRBJ1-4 | . | TRBV29-1 | CSVLGEDEKLFF | TGCAGCGTTTTGGGGGAGGATGAAAAACTGTTTTTT
. | TRBJ2-7 | . | TRBV2 | CASSLWEESYEQYF | TGTGCCAGCAGTCTGTGGGAGGAGAGCTACGAGCAGTACTTC
. | TRBJ2-7 | once | TRBV28 | CASSFATGRDKWRPYEQYF | TGTGCCAGCAGTTTCGCCACGGGGAGAGACAAGTGGCGCCCCTACGAGCAGTACTTC
TRBD1 | TRBJ1-5 | once | TRBV5-1 | CASSLGRGQPQHF | TGCGCCAGCAGCTTGGGCAGGGGGCAGCCCCAGCATTTT
TRBD2 | TRBJ2-2 | . | TRBV6-5 | CASSYSGGTTGELFF | TGTGCCAGCAGTTATTCGGGAGGGACGACAGGGGAGCTGTTTTTT